These T cell receptor beta chains were read from a single sample in a study of cytomegalovirus exposure and HLA in healthy donors. TCRdb's copy holds only in-frame clones and misses some; the assay was immunoSEQ multiplex PCR. The sample carries tens of thousands of clones, less than 85% recorded once. The sequenced material came from PBMCs. These receptors came from a woman between 18 and 29 years old in good health and CMV-seropositive. Each CDR3 is given with its conserved first and last residue. The order of the fields is V gene, J gene, clone size, D gene, CDR3 protein, CDR3 DNA. The D gene is left open where the match is weak. Clone sizes are given selectively: once, few, many, or a class where the clone is expanded.

v_gene: TRBV2; j_gene: TRBJ2-1; abundance: -; d_gene: -; CDR3aa: CATMVKRDEQFF; CDR3nt: TGTGCCACCATGGTCAAGAGGGATGAGCAGTTCTTC
v_gene: TRBV6-5; j_gene: TRBJ2-3; abundance: -; d_gene: TRBD2; CDR3aa: CASSYEAGGADTQYF; CDR3nt: TGTGCCAGCAGTTACGAAGCGGGGGGGGCAGATACGCAGTATTTT
v_gene: TRBV7-8; j_gene: TRBJ2-1; abundance: -; d_gene: -; CDR3aa: CASSLVVTACGQFF; CDR3nt: TGTGCCAGCAGCTTAGTTGTCACAGCTTGTGGGCAGTTCTTC
v_gene: TRBV18; j_gene: TRBJ2-5; abundance: -; d_gene: TRBD2; CDR3aa: CASSPSSGGALGETQYF; CDR3nt: TGTGCCAGCTCACCATCCAGCGGGGGGGCCCTTGGAGAGACCCAGTACTTC
v_gene: TRBV6-5; j_gene: TRBJ2-6; abundance: once; d_gene: -; CDR3aa: CASSLSYSGANVLTF; CDR3nt: TGTGCCAGCAGTTTATCGTACTCTGGGGCCAACGTCCTGACTTTC
v_gene: TRBV4-1; j_gene: TRBJ2-7; abundance: -; d_gene: -; CDR3aa: CASSQALFQWQYF; CDR3nt: TGCGCCAGCAGCCAGGCCCTGTTCCAGTGGCAGTACTTC
v_gene: TRBV7-3; j_gene: TRBJ2-3; abundance: once; d_gene: TRBD2; CDR3aa: CASSSQRGPTDTQYF; CDR3nt: TGTGCCAGCAGCTCCCAGCGGGGGCCGACAGATACGCAGTATTTT
v_gene: TRBV19; j_gene: TRBJ1-2; abundance: -; d_gene: TRBD1; CDR3aa: CASQGRRQGQYRLDYGYTF; CDR3nt: TGTGCCAGTCAGGGACGTCGACAGGGTCAATATCGACTTGACTATGGCTACACCTTC
v_gene: TRBV11-2; j_gene: TRBJ2-1; abundance: -; d_gene: TRBD2; CDR3aa: CASSPTSGSHEQFF; CDR3nt: TGTGCCAGCAGCCCGACTAGCGGGAGCCATGAGCAGTTCTTC
v_gene: TRBV6-4; j_gene: TRBJ2-2; abundance: -; d_gene: TRBD2; CDR3aa: CASSPGLAGNTGELFF; CDR3nt: TGTGCCAGCAGTCCCGGACTAGCGGGTAACACCGGGGAGCTGTTTTTT
v_gene: TRBV30; j_gene: TRBJ1-2; abundance: -; d_gene: TRBD1; CDR3aa: CAWRETGFGGGYTF; CDR3nt: TGTGCCTGGAGGGAGACAGGGTTTGGGGGTGGCTACACCTTC
v_gene: TRBV6-1; j_gene: TRBJ2-1; abundance: -; d_gene: TRBD2; CDR3aa: CASTRGASGRALEFF; CDR3nt: TGTGCCAGCACGAGAGGGGCTAGCGGGAGGGCCTTGGAGTTCTTC
v_gene: TRBV19; j_gene: TRBJ2-1; abundance: -; d_gene: TRBD2; CDR3aa: CASSYLAGGSKDEQFF; CDR3nt: TGTGCCAGTAGCTACTTAGCGGGAGGGTCGAAGGATGAGCAGTTCTTC
v_gene: TRBV4-2; j_gene: TRBJ1-2; abundance: -; d_gene: -; CDR3aa: CASSQASEDYGYTF; CDR3nt: TGTGCCAGCAGCCAAGCTTCGGAGGACTATGGCTACACCTTC
v_gene: TRBV7-3; j_gene: TRBJ1-2; abundance: -; d_gene: -; CDR3aa: CASSLEGRVFDGYTF; CDR3nt: TGTGCCAGCAGCCTCGAAGGCAGGGTGTTTGATGGCTACACCTTC
v_gene: TRBV7-8; j_gene: TRBJ2-7; abundance: -; d_gene: -; CDR3aa: CASTLSAGQQYEQYF; CDR3nt: TGTGCCAGCACCCTTAGTGCGGGACAGCAATACGAGCAGTACTTC
v_gene: TRBV19; j_gene: TRBJ1-4; abundance: -; d_gene: -; CDR3aa: CASSTGGGGKKLFF; CDR3nt: TGTGCCAGTAGTACCGGCGGGGGCGGGAAAAAACTGTTTTTT
v_gene: TRBV4-1; j_gene: TRBJ2-1; abundance: -; d_gene: TRBD2; CDR3aa: CASSPGLAGTNEQFF; CDR3nt: TGCGCCAGCAGCCCGGGACTAGCGGGGACCAATGAGCAGTTCTTC
v_gene: TRBV5-1; j_gene: TRBJ2-3; abundance: -; d_gene: -; CDR3aa: CASSFPRAHTDTQYF; CDR3nt: TGCGCCAGCAGCTTCCCCAGGGCCCACACAGATACGCAGTATTTT
v_gene: TRBV11-1; j_gene: TRBJ2-3; abundance: medium-sized; d_gene: -; CDR3aa: CASSLVLSTDTQYF; CDR3nt: TGTGCCAGCAGCTTAGTTCTTAGCACAGATACGCAGTATTTT
v_gene: TRBV30; j_gene: TRBJ2-7; abundance: -; d_gene: TRBD1; CDR3aa: CAWSVGTGAYEQYF; CDR3nt: TGTGCCTGGAGTGTCGGGACAGGGGCCTACGAGCAGTACTTC
v_gene: TRBV4-3; j_gene: TRBJ2-3; abundance: -; d_gene: -; CDR3aa: CASSQSSTDTQYF; CDR3nt: TGCGCCAGCAGCCAGTCTAGCACAGATACGCAGTATTTT
v_gene: TRBV6-4; j_gene: TRBJ1-1; abundance: -; d_gene: -; CDR3aa: CASSDSGKQGPVDTEAFF; CDR3nt: TGTGCCAGCAGTGACTCGGGGAAACAGGGTCCAGTCGACACTGAAGCTTTCTTT
v_gene: TRBV19; j_gene: TRBJ2-7; abundance: -; d_gene: TRBD1; CDR3aa: CASRGTGPSYEQYF; CDR3nt: TGTGCCAGTAGGGGGACAGGGCCATCCTACGAGCAGTACTTC
v_gene: TRBV10-3; j_gene: TRBJ1-3; abundance: -; d_gene: TRBD1; CDR3aa: CAISPNTRQGGSSAIYF; CDR3nt: TGTGCCATCAGTCCCAACACCCGACAGGGTGGGTCTAGCGCCATATATTTT
v_gene: TRBV4-2; j_gene: TRBJ2-7; abundance: few; d_gene: TRBD2; CDR3aa: CASSQETSGHYEQYF; CDR3nt: TGTGCCAGCAGCCAGGAGACTAGCGGCCACTACGAGCAGTACTTC
v_gene: TRBV7-2; j_gene: TRBJ2-5; abundance: -; d_gene: TRBD2; CDR3aa: CASSLGGPGRVETQYF; CDR3nt: TGTGCCAGCAGCTTAGGCGGGCCAGGGAGGGTAGAGACCCAGTACTTC